The rows below give T cell receptor beta chains drawn from one sample of a study of T cell clonotyping in hematopoietic cell transplantation. Clones were read by immunoSEQ multiplex PCR, and TCRdb kept only the in-frame ones, dropping some. This table has approximately 10,000 clones, 89% appearing once. Material: peripheral blood mononuclear cells. All receptors come from a human donor who either received an allogeneic hematopoietic cell transplant for a myeloid malignancy or was a related donor (not recorded which). Some clones in this sample may be carry-over from other donors' samples. Each CDR3 is given without its conserved first and last residue. The D gene is left open where the match is weak.

j_call d_call v_call cdr3_aa
TRBJ2-5 - TRBV6-6 ASSSQGGRGETQY
TRBJ2-3 TRBD2 TRBV7-3 ASSLAGGRNTQY
TRBJ2-7 - TRBV9 ASSVAGTARYEQY
TRBJ2-3 - TRBV6-5 ASRVDTQY
TRBJ2-1 - TRBV7-2 ASSLSPARRSYNEQF
TRBJ1-4 - TRBV19 ASSSASFGGGEKLF
TRBJ1-4 TRBD1 TRBV6-6 ASSYPGQGYEKLF
TRBJ1-1 - TRBV6-5 ASRSTLGRTEAF
TRBJ2-3 TRBD2 TRBV27 ASSPGTRSDTQY
TRBJ1-2 - TRBV9 ASSVEGPGSGYT
TRBJ1-2 - TRBV29-1 SVDRLDYGYT
TRBJ1-3 - TRBV7-9 ASLSGAVGNTIY
TRBJ2-7 TRBD1 TRBV11-3 ASSLGTGGYEQY
TRBJ2-7 TRBD2 TRBV7-6 ASSVLSGESSYEQY
TRBJ1-2 - TRBV19 ASSISVYGYT
TRBJ1-1 - TRBV6-5 ASSYGGQGSTEAF
TRBJ2-7 - TRBV19 ASSMYSLSYEQY
TRBJ2-6 - TRBV4-3 ASSQERKGLKRFFSGANVLT
TRBJ1-1 - TRBV19 ASSIGAGTFAEAF
TRBJ2-7 - TRBV6-6 ASSRGRTSEYEQY
TRBJ2-5 - TRBV18 ASSPQVNQETQY
TRBJ2-5 - TRBV6-5 ASSYGGGRQETQY
TRBJ1-2 - TRBV29-1 SVETRAFTGGYT
TRBJ1-2 - TRBV10-3 ASRWGDYGYT
TRBJ1-4 TRBD1 TRBV7-2 ASSLATGTNEKLF
TRBJ2-7 - TRBV6-1 ASSEDWAYEQY
TRBJ2-1 - TRBV5-6 ASSPPAGSGNEQF
TRBJ2-5 - TRBV30 AWSVGSRAQETQY
TRBJ2-7 - TRBV18 ASSPKRGTYEQY
TRBJ2-4 TRBD2 TRBV11-1 ASSLAGLAGENIQY
TRBJ1-5 - TRBV19 ASSIRDDQPQH
TRBJ2-5 TRBD2 TRBV4-2 ASSQGTSGQETQY
TRBJ1-6 - TRBV6-6 ASTVAGKNSPLH
TRBJ2-7 TRBD1 TRBV7-9 ASSPAMRTGSYEQY
TRBJ2-5 TRBD1 TRBV2 ASSGQEFQETQY
TRBJ1-5 - TRBV2 ASNDNAVYEPQH
TRBJ2-5 - TRBV19 ASSALQWGETQY
TRBJ1-2 - TRBV29-1 SVGSGGYGYT
TRBJ1-3 - TRBV13 ASIRGSSGSGNTIY
TRBJ1-2 TRBD1 TRBV4-3 ASSEDRAPSYGYT
TRBJ2-1 TRBD1 TRBV15 ATSRRYTGGKDEQF
TRBJ1-1 TRBD1 TRBV7-9 ASSFSGTGVANTEAF
TRBJ2-1 - TRBV4-3 ASSQVGGAGYNEQF
TRBJ1-2 - TRBV6-5 ASNRQITYGYT
TRBJ1-2 - TRBV18 ASSPVGDYGYT
TRBJ1-3 - TRBV19 ASMAPENWVTIY
TRBJ2-2 - TRBV7-7 ASSWTAAGELF
TRBJ1-2 TRBD1 TRBV20-1 SAWDRDRYT
TRBJ1-1 - TRBV7-9 ASSEGGGKRNTEAF
TRBJ1-6 TRBD1 TRBV14 ASSQDLGTGNSPLH
TRBJ2-1 TRBD1 TRBV19 ASSSGTGYEQF
TRBJ1-2 - TRBV30 AWSESENNYGYT